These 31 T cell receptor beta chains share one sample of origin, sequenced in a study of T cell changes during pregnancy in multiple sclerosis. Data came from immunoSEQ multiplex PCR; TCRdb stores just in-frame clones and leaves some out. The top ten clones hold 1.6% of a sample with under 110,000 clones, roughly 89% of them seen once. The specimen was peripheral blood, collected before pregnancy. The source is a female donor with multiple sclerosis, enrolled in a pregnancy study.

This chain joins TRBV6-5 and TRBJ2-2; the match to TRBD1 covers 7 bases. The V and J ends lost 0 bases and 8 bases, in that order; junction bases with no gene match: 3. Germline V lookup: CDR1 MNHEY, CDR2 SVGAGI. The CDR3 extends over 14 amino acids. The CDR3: CASSYSRGQGELFF. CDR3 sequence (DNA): TGTGCCAGCAGTTACTCAAGGGGGCAGGGGGAGCTGTTTTTT.

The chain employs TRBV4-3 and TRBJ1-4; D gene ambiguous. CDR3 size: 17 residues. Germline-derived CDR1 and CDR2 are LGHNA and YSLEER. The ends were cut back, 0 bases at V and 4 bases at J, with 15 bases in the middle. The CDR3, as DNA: TGCGCCAGCAGCCAAGATCCCGCGACGTCGGGTAATGAAAAACTGTTTTTT. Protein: CASSQDPATSGNEKLFF.

CDR3 nucleotide sequence: TGTGCCAGCAGTTGGTACTTAGAAGAGACCCAGTACTTC. It is translated as CASSWYLEETQYF. The V call is TRBV2, the J call TRBJ2-5; D is undetermined. V was shortened by 5 bases and J by 3 bases, with 10 bases between the two germline ends. The germline gives CDR1 SNHLY, CDR2 FYNNEI. There are 13 residues in the CDR3.

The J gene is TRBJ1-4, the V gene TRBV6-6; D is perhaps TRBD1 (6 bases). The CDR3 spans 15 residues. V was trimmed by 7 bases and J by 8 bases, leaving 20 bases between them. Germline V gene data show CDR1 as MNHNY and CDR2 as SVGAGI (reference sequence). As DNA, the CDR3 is TGTGCCAGCACCGACACCGGACAGTTCGGAGAAAAACTGTTTTTT. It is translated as CASTDTGQFGEKLFF.

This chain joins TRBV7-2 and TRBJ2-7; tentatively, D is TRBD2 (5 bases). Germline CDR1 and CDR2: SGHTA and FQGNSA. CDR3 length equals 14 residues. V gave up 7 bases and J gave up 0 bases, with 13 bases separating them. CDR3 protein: CASKGDHLSYEQYF. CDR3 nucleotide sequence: TGTGCCAGCAAGGGAGACCACCTCTCCTACGAGCAGTACTTC.

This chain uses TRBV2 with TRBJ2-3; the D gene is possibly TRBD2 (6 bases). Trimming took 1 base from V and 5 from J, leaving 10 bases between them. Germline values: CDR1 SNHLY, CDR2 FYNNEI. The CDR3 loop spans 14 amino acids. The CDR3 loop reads CASSEGGVEDTQYF. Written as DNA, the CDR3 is TGTGCCAGCAGTGAAGGCGGGGTGGAAGATACGCAGTATTTT. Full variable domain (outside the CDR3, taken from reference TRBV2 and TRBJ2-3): EPEVTQTPSHQVTQMGQEVILRCVPISNHLYFYWYRQILGQKVEFLVSFYNNEISEKSEIFDDQFSVERPDGSNFTLKIRSTKLEDSAMYFCASSEGGVEDTQYFGPGTRLTVL.

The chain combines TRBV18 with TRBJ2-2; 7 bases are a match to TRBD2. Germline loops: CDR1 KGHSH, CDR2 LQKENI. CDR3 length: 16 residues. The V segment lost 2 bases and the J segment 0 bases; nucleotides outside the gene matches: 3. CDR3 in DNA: TGTGCCAGCTCACCAGGCGGGGGATCGAACACCGGGGAGCTGTTTTTT. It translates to CASSPGGGSNTGELFF.

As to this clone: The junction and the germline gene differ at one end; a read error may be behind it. In DNA, the CDR3 is TGTGCTAGCAGCTTAACAGGGGCAGAGACCCAGTACTTC. This translates into CASSLTGAETQYF. The rearrangement uses TRBV7-7 and TRBJ2-5; 7 bases match TRBD1. The CDR3 is 13 residues long. Germline V CDR1 and CDR2: SSHAT, FNYEAQ (reference sequence).

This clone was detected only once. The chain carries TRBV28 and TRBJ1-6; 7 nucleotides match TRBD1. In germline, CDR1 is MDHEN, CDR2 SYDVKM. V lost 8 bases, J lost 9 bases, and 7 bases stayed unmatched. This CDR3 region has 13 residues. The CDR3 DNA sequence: TGTGCCAGCCACGGGACAGTCACTTCACCCCTCCACTTT. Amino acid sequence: CASHGTVTSPLHF.

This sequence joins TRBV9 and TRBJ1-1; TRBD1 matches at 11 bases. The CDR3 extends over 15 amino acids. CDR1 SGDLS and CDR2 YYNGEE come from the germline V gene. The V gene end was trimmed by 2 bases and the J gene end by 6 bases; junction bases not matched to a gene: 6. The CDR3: CASSVEGQGAAEAFF. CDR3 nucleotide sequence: TGTGCCAGCAGCGTGGAAGGACAGGGGGCCGCTGAAGCTTTCTTT.

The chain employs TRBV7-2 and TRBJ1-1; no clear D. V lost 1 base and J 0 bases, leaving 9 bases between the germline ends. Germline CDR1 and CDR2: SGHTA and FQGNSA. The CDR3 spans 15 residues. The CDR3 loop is CASSLESQVNTEAFF. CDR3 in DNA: TGTGCCAGCAGCTTAGAGAGTCAGGTGAACACTGAAGCTTTCTTT. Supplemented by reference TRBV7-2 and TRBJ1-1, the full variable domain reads GAGVSQSPSNKVTEKGKDVELRCDPISGHTALYWYRQSLGQGLEFLIYFQGNSAPDKSGLPSDRFSAERTGGSVSTLTIQRTQQEDSAVYLCASSLESQVNTEAFFGQGTRLTVV.

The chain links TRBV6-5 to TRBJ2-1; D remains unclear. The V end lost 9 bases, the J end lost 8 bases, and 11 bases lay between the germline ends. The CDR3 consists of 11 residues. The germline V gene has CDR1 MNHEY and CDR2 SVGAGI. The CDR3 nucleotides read TGTGCCAGTAAGAGAACAGATGAGCAGTTCTTC. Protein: CASKRTDEQFF.

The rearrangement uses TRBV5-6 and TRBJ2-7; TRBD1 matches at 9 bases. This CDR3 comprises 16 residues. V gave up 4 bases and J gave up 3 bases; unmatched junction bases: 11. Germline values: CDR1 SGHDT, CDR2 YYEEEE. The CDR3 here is CASSRGSDRGYYEQYF. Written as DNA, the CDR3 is TGTGCCAGCAGCCGAGGGAGTGACAGGGGGTACTACGAGCAGTACTTC.

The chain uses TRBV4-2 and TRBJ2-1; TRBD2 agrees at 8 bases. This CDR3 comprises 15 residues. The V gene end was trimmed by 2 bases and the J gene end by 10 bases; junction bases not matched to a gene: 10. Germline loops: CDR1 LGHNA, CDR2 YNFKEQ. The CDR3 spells CASSQTGGGRVEQFF. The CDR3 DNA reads TGTGCCAGCAGCCAAACGGGGGGGGGCAGGGTGGAGCAGTTCTTC.

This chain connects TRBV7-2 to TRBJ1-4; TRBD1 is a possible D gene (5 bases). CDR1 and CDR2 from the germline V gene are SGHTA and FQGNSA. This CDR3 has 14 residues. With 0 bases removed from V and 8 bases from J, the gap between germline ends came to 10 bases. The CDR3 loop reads CASSLAGTDEKLFF. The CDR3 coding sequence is TGTGCCAGCAGCTTAGCTGGGACTGACGAAAAACTGTTTTTT. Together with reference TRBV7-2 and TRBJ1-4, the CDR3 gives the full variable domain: GAGVSQSPSNKVTEKGKDVELRCDPISGHTALYWYRQSLGQGLEFLIYFQGNSAPDKSGLPSDRFSAERTGGSVSTLTIQRTQQEDSAVYLCASSLAGTDEKLFFGSGTQLSVL.

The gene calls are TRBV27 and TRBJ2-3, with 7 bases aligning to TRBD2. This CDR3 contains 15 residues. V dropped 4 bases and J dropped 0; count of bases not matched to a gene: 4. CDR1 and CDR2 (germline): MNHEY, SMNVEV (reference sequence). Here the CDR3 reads CASSSLASSTDTQYF. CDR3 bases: TGTGCCAGCAGTTCACTAGCGTCAAGCACAGATACGCAGTATTTT.

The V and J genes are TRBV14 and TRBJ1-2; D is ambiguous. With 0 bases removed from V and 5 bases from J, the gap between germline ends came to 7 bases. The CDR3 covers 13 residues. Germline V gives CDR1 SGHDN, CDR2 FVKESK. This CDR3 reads CASSQDRGYGYTF. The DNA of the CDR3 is TGTGCCAGCAGCCAAGATCGCGGATATGGCTACACCTTC.

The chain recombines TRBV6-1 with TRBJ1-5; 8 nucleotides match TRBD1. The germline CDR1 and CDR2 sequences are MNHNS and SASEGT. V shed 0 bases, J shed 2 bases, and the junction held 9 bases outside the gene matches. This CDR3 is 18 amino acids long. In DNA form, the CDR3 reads TGTGCCAGCAGTGAAGCGGGACAGGTGGTGACAGGCAATCAGCCCCAGCATTTT. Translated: CASSEAGQVVTGNQPQHF.

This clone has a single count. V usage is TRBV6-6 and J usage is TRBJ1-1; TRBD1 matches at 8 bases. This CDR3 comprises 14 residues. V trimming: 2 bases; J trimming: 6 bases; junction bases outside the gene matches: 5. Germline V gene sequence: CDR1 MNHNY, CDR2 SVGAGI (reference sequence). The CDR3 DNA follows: TGTGCCAGCAGTTACCAGGGGGCCGCGGCTGAAGCTTTCTTT. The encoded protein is CASSYQGAAAEAFF.

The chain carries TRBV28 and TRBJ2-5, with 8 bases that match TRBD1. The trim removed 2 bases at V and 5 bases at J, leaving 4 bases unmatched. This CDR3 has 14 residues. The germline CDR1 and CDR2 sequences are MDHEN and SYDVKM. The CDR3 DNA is TGTGCCAGCAGTTTACCGACAGGGGAGGAGACCCAGTACTTC. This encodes CASSLPTGEETQYF.

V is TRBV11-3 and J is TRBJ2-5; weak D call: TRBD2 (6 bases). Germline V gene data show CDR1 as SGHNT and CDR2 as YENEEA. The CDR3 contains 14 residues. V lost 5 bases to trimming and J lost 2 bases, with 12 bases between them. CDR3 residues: CASSPRGLQETQYF. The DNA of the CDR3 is TGTGCCAGCAGCCCCCGGGGGTTGCAAGAGACCCAGTACTTC. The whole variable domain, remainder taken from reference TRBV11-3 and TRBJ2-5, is EAGVVQSPRYKIIEKKQPVAFWCNPISGHNTLYWYLQNLGQGPELLIRYENEEAVDDSQLPKDRFSAERLKGVDSTLKIQPAELGDSAVYLCASSPRGLQETQYFGPGTRLLVL.

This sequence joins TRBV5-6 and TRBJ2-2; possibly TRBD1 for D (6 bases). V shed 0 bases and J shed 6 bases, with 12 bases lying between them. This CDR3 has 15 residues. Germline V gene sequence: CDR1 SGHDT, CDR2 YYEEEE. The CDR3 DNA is TGTGCCAGCAGCTTGGTTGGCCAGGGGCCCGGGGAGCTGTTTTTT. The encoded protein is CASSLVGQGPGELFF.

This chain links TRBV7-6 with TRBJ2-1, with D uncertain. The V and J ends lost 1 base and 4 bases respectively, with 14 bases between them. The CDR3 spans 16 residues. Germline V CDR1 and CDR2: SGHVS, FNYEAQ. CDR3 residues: CASSLERLPTYNEQFF. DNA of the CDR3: TGTGCCAGCAGCTTAGAGAGACTGCCAACTTACAATGAGCAGTTCTTC.

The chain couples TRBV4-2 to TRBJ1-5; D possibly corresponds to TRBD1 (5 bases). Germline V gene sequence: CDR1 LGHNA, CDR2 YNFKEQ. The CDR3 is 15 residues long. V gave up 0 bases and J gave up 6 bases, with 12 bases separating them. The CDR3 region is CASSQEGSGGQPQHF. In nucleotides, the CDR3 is TGTGCCAGCAGCCAAGAGGGGTCCGGGGGTCAGCCCCAGCATTTT.

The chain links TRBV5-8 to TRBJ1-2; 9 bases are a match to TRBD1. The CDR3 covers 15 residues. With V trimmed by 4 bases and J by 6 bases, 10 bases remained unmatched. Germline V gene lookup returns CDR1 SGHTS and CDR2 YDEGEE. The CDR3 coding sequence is TGTGCCAGCAGCCCCGGGGACAGGGTAATTAATGGCTACACCTTC. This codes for CASSPGDRVINGYTF.

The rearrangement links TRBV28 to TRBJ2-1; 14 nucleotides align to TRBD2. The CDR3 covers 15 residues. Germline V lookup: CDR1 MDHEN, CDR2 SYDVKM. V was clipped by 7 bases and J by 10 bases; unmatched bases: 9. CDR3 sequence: CASTSGLAGVREQFF. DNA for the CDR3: TGTGCCAGCACCTCGGGACTAGCGGGAGTGCGAGAGCAGTTCTTC.

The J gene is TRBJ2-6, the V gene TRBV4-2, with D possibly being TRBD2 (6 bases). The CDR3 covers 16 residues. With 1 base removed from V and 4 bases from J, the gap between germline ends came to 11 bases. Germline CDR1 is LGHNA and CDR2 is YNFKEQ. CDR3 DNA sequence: TGTGCCAGCAGCCAAGCTGGCGGGGTAGGGGCCAACGTCCTGACTTTC. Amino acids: CASSQAGGVGANVLTF.

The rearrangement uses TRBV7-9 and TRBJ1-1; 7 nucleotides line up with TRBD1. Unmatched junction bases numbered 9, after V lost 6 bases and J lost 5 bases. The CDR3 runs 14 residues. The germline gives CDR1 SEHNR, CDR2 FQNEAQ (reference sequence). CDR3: CASSWRQGGTEAFF. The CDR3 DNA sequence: TGTGCCAGCAGTTGGAGACAGGGTGGGACTGAAGCTTTCTTT.

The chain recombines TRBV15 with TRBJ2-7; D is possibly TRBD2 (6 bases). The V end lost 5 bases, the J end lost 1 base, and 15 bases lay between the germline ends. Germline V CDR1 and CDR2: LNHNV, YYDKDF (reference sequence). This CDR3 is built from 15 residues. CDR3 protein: CATSPVGTLSYEQYF. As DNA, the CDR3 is TGTGCCACCAGCCCTGTTGGGACTTTGTCCTACGAGCAGTACTTC. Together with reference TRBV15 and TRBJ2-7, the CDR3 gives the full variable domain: DAMVIQNPRYQVTQFGKPVTLSCSQTLNHNVMYWYQQKSSQAPKLLFHYYDKDFNNEADTPDNFQSRRPNTSFCFLDIRSPGLGDTAMYLCATSPVGTLSYEQYFGPGTRLTVT.

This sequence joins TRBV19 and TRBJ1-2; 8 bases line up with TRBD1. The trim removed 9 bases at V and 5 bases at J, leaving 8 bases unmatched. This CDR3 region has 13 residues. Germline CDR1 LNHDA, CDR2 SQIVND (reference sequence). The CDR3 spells CASKGQVKYGYTF. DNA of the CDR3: TGTGCCAGCAAGGGACAGGTGAAATATGGCTACACCTTC. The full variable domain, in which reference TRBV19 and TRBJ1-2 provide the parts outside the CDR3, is DGGITQSPKYLFRKEGQNVTLSCEQNLNHDAMYWYRQDPGQGLRLIYYSQIVNDFQKGDIAEGYSVSREKKESFPLTVTSAQKNPTAFYLCASKGQVKYGYTFGSGTRLTVV.

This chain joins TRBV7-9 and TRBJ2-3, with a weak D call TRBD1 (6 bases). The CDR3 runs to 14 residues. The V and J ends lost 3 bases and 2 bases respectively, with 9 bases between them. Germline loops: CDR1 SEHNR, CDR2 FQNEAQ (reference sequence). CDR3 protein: CASSFEGDTDTQYF. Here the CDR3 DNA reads TGTGCCAGCAGCTTCGAGGGGGACACAGATACGCAGTATTTT.